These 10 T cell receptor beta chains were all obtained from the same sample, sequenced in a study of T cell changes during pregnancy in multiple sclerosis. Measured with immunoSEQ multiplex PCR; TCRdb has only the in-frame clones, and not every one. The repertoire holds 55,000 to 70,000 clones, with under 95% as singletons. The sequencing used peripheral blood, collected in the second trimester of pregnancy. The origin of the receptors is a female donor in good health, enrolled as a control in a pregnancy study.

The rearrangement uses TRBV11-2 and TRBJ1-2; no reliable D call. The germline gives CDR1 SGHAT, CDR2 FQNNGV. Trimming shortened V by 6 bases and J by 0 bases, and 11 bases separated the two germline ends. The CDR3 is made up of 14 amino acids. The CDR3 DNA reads TGTGCCAGCAGTCGAGGGTTAGCTAACTATGGCTACACCTTC. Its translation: CASSRGLANYGYTF.

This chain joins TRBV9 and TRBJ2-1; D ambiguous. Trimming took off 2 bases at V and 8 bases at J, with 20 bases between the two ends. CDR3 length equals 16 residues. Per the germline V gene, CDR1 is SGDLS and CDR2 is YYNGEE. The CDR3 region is CASSVLTGTIRDEQFF. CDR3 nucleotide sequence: TGTGCCAGCAGCGTCCTAACGGGTACGATTAGAGATGAGCAGTTCTTC.

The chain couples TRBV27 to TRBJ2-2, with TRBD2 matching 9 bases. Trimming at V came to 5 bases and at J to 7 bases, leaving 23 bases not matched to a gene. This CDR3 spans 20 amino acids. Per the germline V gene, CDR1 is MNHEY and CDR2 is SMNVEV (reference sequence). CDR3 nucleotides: TGTGCCAGCAGTAGGCCGCCGCGGCCCTTAGCGGGAGTAGTAGGCGGGGAGCTGTTTTTT. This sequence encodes CASSRPPRPLAGVVGGELFF.

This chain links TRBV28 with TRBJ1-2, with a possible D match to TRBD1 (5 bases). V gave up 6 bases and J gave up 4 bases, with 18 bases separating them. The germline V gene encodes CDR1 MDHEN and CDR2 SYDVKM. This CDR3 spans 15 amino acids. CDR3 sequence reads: CASSLTYRTPYGYTF. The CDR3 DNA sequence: TGTGCCAGCAGCCTTACCTACAGGACACCCTATGGCTACACCTTC.

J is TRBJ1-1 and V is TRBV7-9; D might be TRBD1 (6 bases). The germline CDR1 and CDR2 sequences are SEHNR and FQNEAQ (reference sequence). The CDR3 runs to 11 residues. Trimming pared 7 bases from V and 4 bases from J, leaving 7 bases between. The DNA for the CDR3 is TGTGCCAGCACCAGGGGCACTGAAGCTTTCTTT. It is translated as CASTRGTEAFF. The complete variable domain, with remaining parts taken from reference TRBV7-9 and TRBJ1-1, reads DTGVSQNPRHKITKRGQNVTFRCDPISEHNRLYWYRQTLGQGPEFLTYFQNEAQLEKSRLLSDRFSAERPKGSFSTLEIQRTEQGDSAMYLCASTRGTEAFFGQGTRLTVV.

The CDR3 protein is CASSSSGRAKTQYF. The CDR3 DNA follows: TGTGCCAGCAGCTCTAGCGGGAGGGCGAAGACCCAGTACTTC. V gene TRBV28 combines with J gene TRBJ2-5, with 12 bases identical to TRBD2. From germline, CDR1 is MDHEN and CDR2 SYDVKM. V was clipped by 6 bases and J by 6 bases; unmatched bases: 5. This CDR3 has 14 residues.

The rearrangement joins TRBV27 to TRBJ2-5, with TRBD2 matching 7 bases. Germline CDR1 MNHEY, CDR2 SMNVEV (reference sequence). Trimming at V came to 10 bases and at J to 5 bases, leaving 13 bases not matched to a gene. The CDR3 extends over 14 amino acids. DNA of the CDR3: TGTGCCACCGGGTTTCCAGACGGGGGGGAGACCCAGTACTTC. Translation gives CATGFPDGGETQYF.

The DNA of the CDR3 is TGTGCCAGCAGTATCAGGGCCGAGTACAATGAGCAGTTCTTC. It codes for CASSIRAEYNEQFF. This sequence joins TRBV28 and TRBJ2-1; maybe TRBD1 (5 bases). Trimming left V 5 bases short and J 4 bases short, with 12 bases between. The germline V gene has CDR1 MDHEN and CDR2 SYDVKM. CDR3 size: 14 residues.

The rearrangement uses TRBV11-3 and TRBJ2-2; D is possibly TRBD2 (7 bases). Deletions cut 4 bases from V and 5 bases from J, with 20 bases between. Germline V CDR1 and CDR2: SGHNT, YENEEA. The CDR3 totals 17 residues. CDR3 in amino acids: CASSSKGGAEGTGELFF. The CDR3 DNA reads TGTGCCAGCAGCTCAAAGGGGGGGGCCGAGGGAACCGGGGAGCTGTTTTTT. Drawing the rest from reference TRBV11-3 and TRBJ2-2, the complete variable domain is EAGVVQSPRYKIIEKKQPVAFWCNPISGHNTLYWYLQNLGQGPELLIRYENEEAVDDSQLPKDRFSAERLKGVDSTLKIQPAELGDSAVYLCASSSKGGAEGTGELFFGEGSRLTVL.

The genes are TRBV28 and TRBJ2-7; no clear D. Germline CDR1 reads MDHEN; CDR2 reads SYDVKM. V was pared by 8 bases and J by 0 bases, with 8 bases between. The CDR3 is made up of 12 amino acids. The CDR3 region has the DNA TGTGCCAGCGGTCAGGTCTCCTACGAGCAGTACTTC. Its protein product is CASGQVSYEQYF.